The sequence of this T cell receptor (beta chain) was determined in a study of cytomegalovirus exposure and HLA in healthy donors. Clones were sequenced by immunoSEQ multiplex PCR, and TCRdb holds only the in-frame ones, with some missing. The sample has around 130,000 clones; 85% are singletons. Per germline, CDR1 SQVTM and CDR2 ANQGSEA. V gave up 6 bases and J gave up 0 bases, with 12 bases separating them. The CDR3 spans 13 residues. Sequenced input: PBMCs. The chain combines TRBV29-1 with TRBJ2-7; weak D call: TRBD1 (5 bases). The TCR originated in a woman aged 25 to 45 in good health and CMV-seronegative. CDR3 loop: CSVLQVTSYEQYF. The CDR3 coding sequence is TGCAGCGTCCTACAGGTAACCTCCTACGAGCAGTACTTC.